The clone carrying this T cell receptor beta chain was recorded only once. No antigen is known for it. The data are from a study of cytomegalovirus exposure and HLA in healthy donors. Study-level results: When presence/absence was analysed, sequencing depth was taken to be roughly uniform across donors. A likely sequencing artifact accounted for one observed cluster of highly shared sequence variants. According to the study, roughly 180 TCR beta chains were cytomegalovirus-associated.

Deletions cut 4 bases from V and 0 bases from J, with 7 bases between. CDR1 is SGHAT and CDR2 is FQNNGV in the germline V gene. This CDR3 contains 13 residues. The PCR used 60 Vbeta and 13 Jbeta primers. Data came from immunoSEQ multiplex PCR; TCRdb stores just in-frame clones and leaves some out. The sample includes around 94,000 clones, around 79% of them seen just once. Source material: PBMCs. The chain couples TRBV11-2 to TRBJ2-7, with D unresolved. This clonotype was obtained from a woman between 40 and 55 years old in good health and CMV-seropositive. The CDR3 DNA sequence: TGTGCCAGCAGCTCTTCCTCCTCCTACGAGCAGTACTTC. Its translation: CASSSSSSYEQYF.